This record covers a single T cell receptor (beta chain). In the authors' methods: Amplification with reference gene primers provided the estimates of nucleated cell counts. Profiling relied on immunoSEQ multiplex PCR, and the TCRdb table lists in-frame clones only, not all of them. That table supplies the V and J calls and clone size; D and trimming were determined from the DNA. The sample lists about 190,000 clones; 84% were seen once. Between the trimmed V and J ends, which lost 0 bases and 8 bases, there was a span of 16 bases. Germline CDR1 GTSNPN, CDR2 SVGIG (reference sequence). The CDR3 consists of 14 residues. These data come from a study of blood T cell repertoires in COVID-19.

Sample: peripheral blood. The sequence derives from a woman in her sixties or seventies with active or convalescent COVID-19. The rearrangement joins TRBV30 to TRBJ1-2; no reliable D call. For the CDR3, the DNA is TGTGCCTGGAGTGTATGGGTTGGGCACGACGGCTACACCTTC. Protein product: CAWSVWVGHDGYTF.